The source of this T cell receptor (beta chain) is a study of T cell responses to AZD1222 COVID-19 vaccine. Study background: Second-dose timings of about 4 or about 12 weeks were pooled. Study-wide results and caveats: AZD1222 recipients seropositive at baseline numbered only 5 or 6. Nearly half of spike-specific TCRs reportedly target variant regions that are unmutated in the B.1.351 and B.1.1.7 variants. Spike as a whole was targeted by vaccine-associated CD4 TCRs, dominant at 160-218 and 743-854.

As regards this clone: What it binds is not known. The same CDR3 is also encoded by other DNA sequences in this sample.

Here immunoSEQ multiplex PCR was the method, and the copy in TCRdb shows in-frame clones only, minus some. The table records about 150,000 clones, around 93% of them present only once. This CDR3 has 13 residues. V was cut by 1 base and J by 2 bases, with 5 bases left in between. The germline V gene has CDR1 MDHEN and CDR2 SYDVKM. The chain combines TRBV28 with TRBJ1-2, with no clear D. The TCR sequence derives from an adult in good health. Sequencing used peripheral blood, obtained on day 0 of AZD1222 vaccination. The DNA for the CDR3 is TGTGCCAGCAGTTTATCCGGAAACTATGGCTACACCTTC. This codes for CASSLSGNYGYTF.